This T cell receptor (beta chain) was sequenced for a study of T cell repertoires in cytomegalovirus infection. Details on this clonotype: Its antigen is still unknown.

TCRdb ran MiXCR on the reads and lists one entry per CDR3 protein. The table lists 450,000 to 650,000 distinct CDR3 sequences, over 35% of them singletons. The CDR3 is 15 amino acids. The germline gives CDR1 WSHSY, CDR2 SAAADI. V was clipped by 0 bases and J by 3 bases, with 9 bases between them. This TCR was sampled from a human donor in good health (CMV status not recorded). Some clones in this sample may be carry-over from other donors' samples. The sample consisted of cultured PBMCs, taken from culture after CMV antigen stimulation. The chain joins TRBV10-2 to TRBJ2-1; no firm D call. Here the CDR3 DNA reads TGCGCCAGCAGTGAGTCTGACCCGGGCTACAATGAGCAGTTCTTC. It is translated as CASSESDPGYNEQFF.